This record covers a single TCR beta chain. This entry comes from a study of OX40 agonist ivuxolimab in advanced cancers. Study-level background: Ivuxolimab, an agonistic anti-OX40 (CD134) antibody, was given to patients. Patients in the trial were receiving intravenous ivuxolimab every 2 weeks, at doses of 0.01 to 10 mg/kg. Prior therapy, whether anti-PD-1, anti-PD-L1 or anti-CTLA-4, was allowed, and more than 35% had some.

TCRdb keeps only in-frame clones here, not all; method: immunoSEQ multiplex PCR. The sample lists about 37,000 clones; approximately 80% were seen once. Samples were taken at baseline and on day 1 of cycles 4 and 7. This CDR3 is 13 amino acids long. CDR1 is SEHNR, CDR2 FQNEAQ, per germline (reference sequence). V was pared by 4 bases and J by 7 bases, with 13 bases between. The chain uses TRBV7-9 and TRBJ2-5; weak D call: TRBD2 (5 bases). The source is an adult with an advanced solid tumor such as melanoma, head and neck, liver or kidney cancer. The source was CD4+ or CD8+ T cells sorted from blood, collected in a trial of the OX40 agonist ivuxolimab. CDR3 coding DNA: TGTGCCAGCAGCTCTGAAGAGGGCGGGACCCAGTACTTC. It yields the protein CASSSEEGGTQYF. Full variable domain (rest looked up from reference TRBV7-9 and TRBJ2-5): DTGVSQNPRHKITKRGQNVTFRCDPISEHNRLYWYRQTLGQGPEFLTYFQNEAQLEKSRLLSDRFSAERPKGSFSTLEIQRTEQGDSAMYLCASSSEEGGTQYFGPGTRLLVL.